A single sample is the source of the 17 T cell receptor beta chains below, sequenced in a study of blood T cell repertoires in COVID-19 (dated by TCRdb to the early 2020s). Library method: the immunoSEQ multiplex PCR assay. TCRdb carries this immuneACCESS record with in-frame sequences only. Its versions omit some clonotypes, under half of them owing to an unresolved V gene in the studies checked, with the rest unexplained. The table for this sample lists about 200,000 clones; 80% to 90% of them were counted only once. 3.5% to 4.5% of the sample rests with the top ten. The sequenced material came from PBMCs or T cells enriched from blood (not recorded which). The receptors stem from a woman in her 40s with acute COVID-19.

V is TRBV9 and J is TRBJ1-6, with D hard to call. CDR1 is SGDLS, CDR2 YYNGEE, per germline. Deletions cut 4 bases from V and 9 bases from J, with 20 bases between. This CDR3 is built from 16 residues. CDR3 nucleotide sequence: TGTGCCAGCAGCCCAGGCCCTGGGTCGGCGGGTTCACCCCTCCACTTT. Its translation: CASSPGPGSAGSPLHF.

CDR3 coding DNA: TGTGCCAGCAGCACCGGGGGACTCTGGGGGACCCAGTACTTC. This gives the protein CASSTGGLWGTQYF. This chain uses TRBV6-5 with TRBJ2-5; weak D call: TRBD2 (6 bases). The CDR3 is 14 amino acids. Germline values: CDR1 MNHEY, CDR2 SVGAGI. V was trimmed by 6 bases and J by 7 bases, leaving 18 bases between them.

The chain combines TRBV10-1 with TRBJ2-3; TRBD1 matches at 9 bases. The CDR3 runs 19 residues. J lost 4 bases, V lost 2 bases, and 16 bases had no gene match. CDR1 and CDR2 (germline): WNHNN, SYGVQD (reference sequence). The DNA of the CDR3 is TGCGCCAGCAGTGAGACAGGGGGCTATAGCTTGCGGCGCGCAGATACGCAGTATTTT. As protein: CASSETGGYSLRRADTQYF.

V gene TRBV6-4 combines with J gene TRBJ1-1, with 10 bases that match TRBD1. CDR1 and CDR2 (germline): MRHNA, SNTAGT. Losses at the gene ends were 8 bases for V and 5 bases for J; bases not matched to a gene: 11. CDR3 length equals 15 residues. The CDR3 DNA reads TGTGCCAGCCAAAGGGACAGGGGTTCGGGGACTGAAGCTTTCTTT. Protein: CASQRDRGSGTEAFF.

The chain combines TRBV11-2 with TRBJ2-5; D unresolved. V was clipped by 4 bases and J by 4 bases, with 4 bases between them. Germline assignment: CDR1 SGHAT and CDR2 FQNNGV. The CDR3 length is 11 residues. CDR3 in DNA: TGTGCCAGCAGCTCTAGAGAGACCCAGTACTTC. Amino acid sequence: CASSSRETQYF. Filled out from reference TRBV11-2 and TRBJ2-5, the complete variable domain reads EAGVAQSPRYKIIEKRQSVAFWCNPISGHATLYWYQQILGQGPKLLIQFQNNGVVDDSQLPKDRFSAERLKGVDSTLKIQPAKLEDSAVYLCASSSRETQYFGPGTRLLVL.

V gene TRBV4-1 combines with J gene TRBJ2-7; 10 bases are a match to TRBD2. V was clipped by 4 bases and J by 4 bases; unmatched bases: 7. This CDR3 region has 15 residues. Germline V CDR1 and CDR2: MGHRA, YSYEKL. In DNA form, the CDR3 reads TGCGCCAGCAGCCTAGTACTAGCGGGGCTTTACGAGCAGTACTTC. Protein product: CASSLVLAGLYEQYF.

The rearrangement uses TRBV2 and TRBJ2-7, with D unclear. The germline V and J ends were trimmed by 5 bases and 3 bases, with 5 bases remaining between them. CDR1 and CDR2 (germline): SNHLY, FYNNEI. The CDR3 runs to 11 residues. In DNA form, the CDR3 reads TGTGCCAGCAGTTCTCTCTACGAGCAGTACTTC. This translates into CASSSLYEQYF.

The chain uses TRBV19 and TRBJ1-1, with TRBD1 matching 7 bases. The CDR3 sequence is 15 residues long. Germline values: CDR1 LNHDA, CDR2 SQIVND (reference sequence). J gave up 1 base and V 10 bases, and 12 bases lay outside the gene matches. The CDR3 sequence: CANQLIRDRNTEAFF. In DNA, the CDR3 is TGTGCCAACCAACTAATCCGGGACAGGAACACTGAAGCTTTCTTT.

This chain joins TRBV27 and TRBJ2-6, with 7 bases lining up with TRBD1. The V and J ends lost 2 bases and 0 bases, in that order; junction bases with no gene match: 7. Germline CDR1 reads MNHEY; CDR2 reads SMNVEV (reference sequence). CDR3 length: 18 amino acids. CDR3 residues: CASSLGTGVPSGANVLTF. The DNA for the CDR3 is TGTGCCAGCAGTTTAGGTACAGGGGTCCCCTCTGGGGCCAACGTCCTGACTTTC.

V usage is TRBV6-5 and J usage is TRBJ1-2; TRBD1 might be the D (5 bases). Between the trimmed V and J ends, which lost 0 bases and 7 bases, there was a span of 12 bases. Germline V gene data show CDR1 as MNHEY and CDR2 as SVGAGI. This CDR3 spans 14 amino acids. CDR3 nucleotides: TGTGCCAGCAGTTACTCGAGGCAGGGAGGTGGCTACACCTTC. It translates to CASSYSRQGGGYTF.

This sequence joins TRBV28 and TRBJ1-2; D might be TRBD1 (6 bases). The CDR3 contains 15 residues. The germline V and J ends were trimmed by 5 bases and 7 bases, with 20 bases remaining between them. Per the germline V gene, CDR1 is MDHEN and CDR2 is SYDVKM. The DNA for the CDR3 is TGTGCCAGCAGTACCCCACGACAGGCCCTTCGTGGCTACACCTTC. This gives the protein CASSTPRQALRGYTF.

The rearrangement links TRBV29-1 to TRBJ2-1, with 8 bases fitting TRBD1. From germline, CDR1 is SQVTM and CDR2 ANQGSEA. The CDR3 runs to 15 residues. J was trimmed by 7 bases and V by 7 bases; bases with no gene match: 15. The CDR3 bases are TGCAGCGCATCAGGACAGGGCGCGGGGTGGAATGAGCAGTTCTTC. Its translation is CSASGQGAGWNEQFF.

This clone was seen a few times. CDR3 nucleotide sequence: TGTGCCAGCAACCTACAGGGGGCTTCACCCCTCCACTTT. This gives the protein CASNLQGASPLHF. The rearrangement uses TRBV2 and TRBJ1-6; 9 nucleotides line up with TRBD1. The CDR3 contains 13 residues. Germline lookup yields CDR1 SNHLY and CDR2 FYNNEI. V was pared by 7 bases and J by 9 bases, with 4 bases of the junction left unmatched.

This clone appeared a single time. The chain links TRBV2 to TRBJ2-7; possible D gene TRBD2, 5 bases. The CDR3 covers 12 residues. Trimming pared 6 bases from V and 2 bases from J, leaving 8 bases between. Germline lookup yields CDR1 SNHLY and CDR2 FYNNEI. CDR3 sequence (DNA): TGTGCCAGCAGGGAACTAGCCTACGAGCAGTACTTC. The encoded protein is CASRELAYEQYF.

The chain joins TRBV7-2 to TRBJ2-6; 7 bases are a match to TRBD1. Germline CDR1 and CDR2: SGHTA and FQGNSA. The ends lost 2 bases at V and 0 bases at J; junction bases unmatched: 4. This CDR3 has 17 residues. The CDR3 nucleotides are TGTGCCAGCAGCTTAAGGACAGGCAACTCTGGGGCCAACGTCCTGACTTTC. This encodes CASSLRTGNSGANVLTF.

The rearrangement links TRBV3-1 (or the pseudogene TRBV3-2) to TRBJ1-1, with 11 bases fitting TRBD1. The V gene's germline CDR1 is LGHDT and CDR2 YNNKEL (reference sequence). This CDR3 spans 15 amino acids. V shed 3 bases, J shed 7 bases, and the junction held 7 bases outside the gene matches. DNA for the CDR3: TGTGCCAGCAGCCAGGCGGACAGGGGGCAACGTGAAGCTTTCTTT. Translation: CASSQADRGQREAFF.

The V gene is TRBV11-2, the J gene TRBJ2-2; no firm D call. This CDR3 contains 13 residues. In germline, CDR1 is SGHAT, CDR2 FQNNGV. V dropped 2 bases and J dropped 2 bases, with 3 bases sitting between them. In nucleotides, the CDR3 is TGTGCCAGCAGCTTACTCAACACCGGGGAGCTGTTTTTT. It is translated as CASSLLNTGELFF. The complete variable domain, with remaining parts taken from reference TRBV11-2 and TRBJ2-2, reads EAGVAQSPRYKIIEKRQSVAFWCNPISGHATLYWYQQILGQGPKLLIQFQNNGVVDDSQLPKDRFSAERLKGVDSTLKIQPAKLEDSAVYLCASSLLNTGELFFGEGSRLTVL.